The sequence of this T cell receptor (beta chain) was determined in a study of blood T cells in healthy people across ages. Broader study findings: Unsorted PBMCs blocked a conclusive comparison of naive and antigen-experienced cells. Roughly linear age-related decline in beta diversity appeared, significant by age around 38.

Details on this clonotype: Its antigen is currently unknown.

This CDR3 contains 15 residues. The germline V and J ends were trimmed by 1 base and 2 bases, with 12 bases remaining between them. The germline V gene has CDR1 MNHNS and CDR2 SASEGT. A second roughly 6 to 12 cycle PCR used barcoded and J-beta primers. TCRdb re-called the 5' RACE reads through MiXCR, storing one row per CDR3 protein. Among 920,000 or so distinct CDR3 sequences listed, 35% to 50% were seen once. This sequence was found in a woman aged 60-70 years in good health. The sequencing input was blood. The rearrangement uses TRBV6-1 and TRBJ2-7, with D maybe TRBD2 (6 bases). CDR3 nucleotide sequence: TGTGCCAGCAGTGAAGAATGGGACTGCACCTACGAGCAGTACTTC. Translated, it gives CASSEEWDCTYEQYF.